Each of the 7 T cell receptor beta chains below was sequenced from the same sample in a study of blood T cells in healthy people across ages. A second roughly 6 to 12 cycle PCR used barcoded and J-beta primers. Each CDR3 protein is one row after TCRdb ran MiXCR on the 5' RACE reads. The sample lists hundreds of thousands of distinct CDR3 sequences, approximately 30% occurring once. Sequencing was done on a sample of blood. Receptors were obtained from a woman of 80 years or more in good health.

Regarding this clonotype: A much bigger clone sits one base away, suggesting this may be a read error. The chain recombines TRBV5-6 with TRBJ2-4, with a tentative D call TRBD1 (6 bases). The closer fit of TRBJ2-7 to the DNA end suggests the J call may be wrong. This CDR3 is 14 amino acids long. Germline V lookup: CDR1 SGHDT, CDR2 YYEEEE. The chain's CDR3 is CASSKGDGPYEQYF. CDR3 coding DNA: TGTGCCAGCAGCAAGGGGGACGGACCCTACGAGCAGTACTTC.

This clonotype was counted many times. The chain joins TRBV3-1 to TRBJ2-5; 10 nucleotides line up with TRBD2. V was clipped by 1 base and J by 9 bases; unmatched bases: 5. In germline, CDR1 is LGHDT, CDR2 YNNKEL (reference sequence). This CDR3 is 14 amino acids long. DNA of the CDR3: TGTGCCAGCAGCCAAGGGGGACTAGCGTCATCCCAGTACTTC. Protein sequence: CASSQGGLASSQYF.

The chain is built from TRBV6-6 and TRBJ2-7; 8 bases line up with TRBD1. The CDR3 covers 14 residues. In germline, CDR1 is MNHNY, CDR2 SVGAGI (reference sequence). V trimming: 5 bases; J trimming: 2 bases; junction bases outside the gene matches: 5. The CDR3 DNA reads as TGTGCCAGCAGTCCCACACAGGGGGCCTACGAGCAGTACTTC. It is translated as CASSPTQGAYEQYF.

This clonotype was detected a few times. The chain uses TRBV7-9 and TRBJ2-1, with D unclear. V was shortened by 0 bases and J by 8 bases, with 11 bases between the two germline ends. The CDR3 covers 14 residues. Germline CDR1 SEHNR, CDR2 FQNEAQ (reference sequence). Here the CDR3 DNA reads TGTGCCAGCAGCTTAGCGAAACCGAGCGATGAGCAGTTCTTC. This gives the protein CASSLAKPSDEQFF.

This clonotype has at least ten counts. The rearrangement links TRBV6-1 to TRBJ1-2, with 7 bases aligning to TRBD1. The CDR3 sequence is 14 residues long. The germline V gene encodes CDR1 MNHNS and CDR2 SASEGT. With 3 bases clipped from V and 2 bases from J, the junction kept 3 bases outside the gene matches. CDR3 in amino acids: CASSEGGQNYGYTF. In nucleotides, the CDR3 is TGTGCCAGCAGTGAGGGGGGACAGAACTATGGCTACACCTTC.

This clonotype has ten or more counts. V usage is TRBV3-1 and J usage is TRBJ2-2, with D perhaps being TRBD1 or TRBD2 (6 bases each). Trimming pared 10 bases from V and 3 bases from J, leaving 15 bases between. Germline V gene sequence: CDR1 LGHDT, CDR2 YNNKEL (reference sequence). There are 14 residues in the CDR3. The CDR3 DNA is TGTGCCACCTCTCGGGGGCAGGACACCGGGGAGCTGTTTTTT. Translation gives CATSRGQDTGELFF.

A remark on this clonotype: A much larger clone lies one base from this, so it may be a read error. CDR3 bases: TGTGCCAGCAGACCGACAGGGCCCGCCCGGGATGAGCTGTTCTTC. Its protein is CASRPTGPARDELFF. J is TRBJ2-1 and V is TRBV6-5; 7 bases map to TRBD1. This CDR3 region has 15 residues. CDR1 MNHEY and CDR2 SVGAGI come from the germline V gene.